These 29 T cell receptor beta chains originate from one sample sequenced in a study of T-cell reconstitution after alpha-beta-depleted transplantation in children. For TCRbeta, the library was prepared with unique molecular identifiers. MiXCR was run by TCRdb on the PCR reads, yielding one entry per CDR3 protein. The data contain hundreds of thousands of distinct CDR3 sequences, more than 9% of them singletons. The material sequenced was peripheral blood, taken 180 days after TCRalphabeta/CD19-depleted stem cell transplant. Receptor source: a male patient aged 2 to 10 who had a stem cell transplant for chronic granulomatous disease, so the T cells may come from the graft donor.

On this clonotype: With a much larger clone just one base away, this may be a read error. As the CDR3 is not closed by the conserved phenylalanine or tryptophan, this likely results from a read error. The chain recombines TRBV20-1 with TRBJ2-3; D not certain. The germline V and J ends were trimmed by 7 bases and 0 bases, with 8 bases remaining between them. The CDR3 spans 12 residues. Germline V CDR1 and CDR2: DFQATT, SNEGSKA (reference sequence). CDR3 loop: CSGLTSTDTQYY. In DNA form, the CDR3 reads TGCAGTGGTCTGACTAGCACAGATACGCAGTATTAT.

This clonotype was observed at least ten times. The V call is TRBV12-3 or TRBV12-4, the J call TRBJ2-5, with 10 nucleotides matching TRBD2. After removal of 6 bases from V and 5 bases from J, the junction contained 15 bases not matched to a gene. The CDR3 sequence is 17 residues long. The CDR3 sequence is CASRSSSGSWPEETQYF. The CDR3, as DNA: TGTGCCAGCAGGTCCTCTAGCGGGAGCTGGCCTGAGGAGACCCAGTACTTC.

V usage is TRBV5-5 and J usage is TRBJ2-7; D might be TRBD1 or TRBD2, each matching 5 bases. Per the germline V gene, CDR1 is SGHKS and CDR2 is YYEKEE (reference sequence). This CDR3 region has 13 residues. Trimming left V 4 bases short and J 6 bases short, with 14 bases between. CDR3 residues: CASSPGLFCEQYF. Here the CDR3 DNA reads TGTGCCAGCAGCCCGGGGCTCTTCTGCGAGCAGTACTTC.

This clonotype occurred many times. The chain combines TRBV7-9 with TRBJ2-3; the match to TRBD2 covers 7 bases. V trimming: 3 bases; J trimming: 5 bases; junction bases outside the gene matches: 14. The germline CDR1 and CDR2 sequences are SEHNR and FQNEAQ (reference sequence). This CDR3 region has 17 residues. The CDR3 DNA is TGTGCCAGCAGCTTTGTGGTTGGGACTACTCCCAGAGATACGCAGTATTTT. The encoded protein is CASSFVVGTTPRDTQYF.

This clonotype has at least ten counts. The gene calls are TRBV12-3 or TRBV12-4 and TRBJ2-4; D is possibly TRBD2 (8 bases). Trimming stripped 5 bases from V and 1 base from J, with 18 bases between. The CDR3 has 17 residues. The CDR3 is CASSISGEGAAKNIQYF. The CDR3 bases are TGTGCCAGCAGTATTAGCGGGGAGGGGGCGGCCAAAAACATTCAGTACTTC.

The chain has TRBV27 and TRBJ2-7, with a weak D call TRBD1 (5 bases). Germline CDR1 and CDR2: MNHEY and SMNVEV (reference sequence). Trimming removed 5 bases at V and 2 bases at J, with 10 bases between. This CDR3 contains 13 residues. The CDR3 here is CASSTDSPYEQYF. Written as DNA, the CDR3 is TGTGCCAGCAGTACCGACAGCCCCTACGAGCAGTACTTC.

This clonotype was observed at least ten times. The chain links TRBV7-2 to TRBJ1-6; no definite D call. CDR1 is SGHTA, CDR2 FQGNSA, per germline. V was pared by 4 bases and J by 8 bases, with 6 bases between. This CDR3 spans 12 amino acids. The CDR3, as DNA: TGTGCCAGCAGCTCGAGGTATTCACCCCTCCACTTT. Residues: CASSSRYSPLHF.

This clonotype occurred many times. The chain combines TRBV7-9 with TRBJ1-4; perhaps TRBD1 as D (6 bases). Trimming stripped 1 base from V and 7 bases from J, with 13 bases between. The CDR3 consists of 15 residues. CDR1 is SEHNR and CDR2 is FQNEAQ in the germline V gene (reference sequence). Here the CDR3 reads CASSLEGQSGEKLFF. DNA for the CDR3: TGTGCCAGCAGCTTAGAAGGACAGTCGGGTGAAAAACTGTTTTTT.

Details on this clonotype: A much larger clone lies a single base off, so this may be a read error. The CDR3 sequence: CASRLGARWGTQYF. As DNA, the CDR3 is TGTGCCAGCCGTTTGGGGGCGCGTTGGGGGACCCAGTACTTC. This chain uses TRBV6-2 or TRBV6-3 with TRBJ2-5, with D maybe TRBD1 (6 bases). V gave up 8 bases and J gave up 7 bases, with 20 bases separating them. The CDR3 covers 14 residues. Per the germline V gene, CDR1 is MNHEY and CDR2 is SVGEGT.

In this sample, this clonotype turned up many times. This chain connects TRBV14 to TRBJ2-3, with D possibly being TRBD1 or TRBD2 (5 bases each). V lost 6 bases and J 3 bases, leaving 13 bases between the germline ends. Germline V gene sequence: CDR1 SGHDN, CDR2 FVKESK. CDR3 length: 14 residues. Here the CDR3 reads CASRPVGTTDTQYF. DNA for the CDR3: TGTGCCAGCAGACCGGTCGGGACGACAGATACGCAGTATTTT. Drawing the rest from reference TRBV14 and TRBJ2-3, the complete variable domain is EAGVTQFPSHSVIEKGQTVTLRCDPISGHDNLYWYRRVMGKEIKFLLHFVKESKQDESGMPNNRFLAERTGGTYSTLKVQPAELEDSGVYFCASRPVGTTDTQYFGPGTRLTVL.

The J gene is TRBJ1-1, the V gene TRBV7-2; D perhaps matches TRBD1 (6 bases). CDR3 size: 14 residues. Germline CDR1 and CDR2: SGHTA and FQGNSA. With 2 bases removed from V and 3 bases from J, the gap between germline ends came to 10 bases. Written as DNA, the CDR3 is TGTGCCAGCAGCTTAATGGCAGGGGACACTGAAGCTTTCTTT. It is translated as CASSLMAGDTEAFF.

The table lists this clonotype with many counts. The chain has TRBV28 and TRBJ1-5; 7 nucleotides match TRBD1. Germline V gene lookup returns CDR1 MDHEN and CDR2 SYDVKM. This CDR3 comprises 17 residues. V shed 4 bases and J 0 bases; nucleotides not matched to a gene: 9. CDR3 in DNA: TGTGCCAGCAGTTACAGGGGAGGGGGTTATAGCAATCAGCCCCAGCATTTT. Translating gives CASSYRGGGYSNQPQHF.

The sample holds many counts of this clonotype. The chain combines TRBV15 with TRBJ2-5; 12 nucleotides line up with TRBD2. The CDR3 extends over 17 amino acids. Germline V lookup: CDR1 LNHNV, CDR2 YYDKDF (reference sequence). The ends lost 3 bases at V and 3 bases at J; junction bases unmatched: 8. CDR3 sequence: CATSSDFRTSGEETQYF. The DNA of the CDR3 is TGTGCCACCAGCAGCGACTTCAGGACTAGCGGGGAAGAGACCCAGTACTTC.

At least ten counts were recorded for this clonotype. The rearrangement uses TRBV28 and TRBJ2-3; TRBD2 agrees at 10 bases. This CDR3 has 17 amino acids. From germline, CDR1 is MDHEN and CDR2 SYDVKM. With 3 bases clipped from V and 2 bases from J, the junction kept 8 bases outside the gene matches. The CDR3 is CASSLLVLAGYTDTQYF. For the CDR3, the DNA is TGTGCCAGCAGTTTGTTGGTACTAGCGGGATACACAGATACGCAGTATTTT.

This clonotype has a count of ten or more. The genes are TRBV20-1 and TRBJ2-7; D uncertain. Germline V gene sequence: CDR1 DFQATT, CDR2 SNEGSKA (reference sequence). There are 13 residues in the CDR3. The V and J ends lost 0 bases and 5 bases respectively, with 11 bases between them. The CDR3 is CSARDGWENEQYF. The CDR3 nucleotides read TGCAGTGCTAGAGATGGCTGGGAAAACGAGCAGTACTTC.

The sample holds many counts of this clonotype. The CDR3 sequence: CASSKGVATNEKLFF. CDR3 nucleotide sequence: TGTGCCAGCAGCAAAGGGGTAGCAACTAATGAAAAACTGTTTTTT. The chain combines TRBV21-1 with TRBJ1-4. TRBV21-1 counts as a pseudogene. This CDR3 region has 15 residues.

This clonotype occurred many times. CDR3 in DNA: TGCGCCAGCAGTCAATCGATCCGGACAGGGGACGAAAAACTGTTTTTT. It yields the protein CASSQSIRTGDEKLFF. This chain joins TRBV23-1 and TRBJ1-4; 9 nucleotides align to TRBD1. TRBV23-1 is an open reading frame, and its role is uncertain. The ends lost 0 bases at V and 8 bases at J; junction bases unmatched: 7. CDR3 length: 16 residues.

This clonotype was seen only a few times. V is TRBV28 and J is TRBJ1-2; D is unclear. CDR1 is MDHEN and CDR2 is SYDVKM in the germline V gene. V was shortened by 8 bases and J by 3 bases, with 13 bases between the two germline ends. CDR3 length equals 13 residues. In nucleotides, the CDR3 is TGTGCCAGCGGTCAGGCGACACACTATGGCTACACCTTC. Translated: CASGQATHYGYTF.

CDR3 coding DNA: TGTGCCAGCAGCACAGGGGGTCCGTACAATGAGCAGTTCTTC. Protein sequence: CASSTGGPYNEQFF. The chain uses TRBV25-1 and TRBJ2-1; 8 positions match TRBD1. Trimming at V came to 6 bases and at J to 4 bases, leaving 5 bases not matched to a gene. Germline loops: CDR1 MGHDK, CDR2 SYGVNS. The CDR3 sequence is 14 residues long.

This clonotype came up a few times. This may be a read error, as it is one base from a much larger clone. The chain recombines TRBV14 with TRBJ2-1; a weak D match, TRBD1 (6 bases). Germline V gene data show CDR1 as SGHDN and CDR2 as FVKESK. Trimming stripped 3 bases from V and 6 bases from J, with 9 bases between. This CDR3 is built from 13 residues. CDR3: CASSHFRGNEQFF. The CDR3 DNA is TGTGCCAGCAGCCATTTCAGGGGCAATGAGCAGTTCTTC.

As for this clonotype: A much larger clone lies a single base off, so this may be a read error. The gene calls are TRBV20-1 and TRBJ1-1, with TRBD1 matching over 7 bases. This CDR3 region has 11 residues. The germline V gene encodes CDR1 DFQATT and CDR2 SNEGSKA (reference sequence). The CDR3 region is CRIDRASEAFF. The DNA of the CDR3 is TGCAGGATAGACAGGGCCTCTGAAGCTTTCTTT.

Concerning this clonotype itself: Possible read error: a much larger clone is one base away. The chain uses TRBV6-1 and TRBJ2-3; D is unclear. The CDR3 covers 14 residues. Between the trimmed V and J ends, which lost 8 bases and 1 base, there was a span of 13 bases. Germline V lookup: CDR1 MNHNS, CDR2 SASEGT. The CDR3 loop reads CASDVGTGTDTQYF. The CDR3 nucleotides read TGTGCCAGCGATGTGGGCACGGGCACAGATACGCAGTATTTT.

The table lists this clonotype with many counts. V usage is TRBV4-3 and J usage is TRBJ1-4, with D hard to call. V was cut by 0 bases and J by 5 bases, with 10 bases left in between. Germline CDR1 and CDR2: LGHNA and YSLEER. This CDR3 spans 15 amino acids. The CDR3 DNA reads TGCGCCAGCAGCCAAGATCTGGTCCCGAATGAAAAACTGTTTTTT. Its protein product is CASSQDLVPNEKLFF.

This clonotype was observed at least ten times. V and J are TRBV10-2 and TRBJ2-3, with D hard to call. The CDR3 sequence is 12 residues long. Trimming removed 7 bases from V and 4 bases from J, with 9 bases in between. Per germline, CDR1 WSHSY and CDR2 SAAADI. CDR3 nucleotides: TGCGCCAGCAATGCAGACTCAGATACGCAGTATTTT. Translation gives CASNADSDTQYF.

This clonotype was observed many times. J is TRBJ2-5 and V is TRBV12-3 or TRBV12-4; 9 bases map to TRBD1. The CDR3 loop spans 13 amino acids. After removal of 6 bases from V and 7 bases from J, the junction contained 6 bases not matched to a gene. DNA of the CDR3: TGTGCCAGCAGCCGGACAGGGGAGGGGACCCAGTACTTC. The encoded protein is CASSRTGEGTQYF.

Of note for this clonotype: A much larger clone differs from this one at a single base, so this may be a read error. The CDR3 region is CASSLRGSGVIGSYEQYF. CDR3 DNA: TGTGCCAGCAGTTTAAGGGGGAGTGGGGTGATAGGGTCCTACGAGCAGTACTTC. The chain is built from TRBV27 and TRBJ2-7; weak D call: TRBD1 (6 bases). Germline V gene sequence: CDR1 MNHEY, CDR2 SMNVEV (reference sequence). V was trimmed by 2 bases and J by 1 base, leaving 21 bases between them. This CDR3 contains 18 residues.

The V gene is TRBV7-2, the J gene TRBJ2-3, with D possibly being TRBD2 (5 bases). CDR3 length: 14 amino acids. Trimming removed 5 bases from V and 1 base from J, with 10 bases in between. The germline gives CDR1 SGHTA, CDR2 FQGNSA. DNA of the CDR3: TGTGCCAGCAGCCGAGTCGGGGGCACAGATACGCAGTATTTT. It codes for CASSRVGGTDTQYF. Using reference TRBV7-2 and TRBJ2-3 for the parts outside the CDR3, the full variable domain is GAGVSQSPSNKVTEKGKDVELRCDPISGHTALYWYRQSLGQGLEFLIYFQGNSAPDKSGLPSDRFSAERTGGSVSTLTIQRTQQEDSAVYLCASSRVGGTDTQYFGPGTRLTVL.

This clonotype was picked up a small number of times. J is TRBJ2-1 and V is TRBV4-2; either TRBD1 or TRBD2 may supply D (6 bases each). V lost 4 bases and J 7 bases, leaving 26 bases between the germline ends. The germline gives CDR1 LGHNA, CDR2 YNFKEQ. This CDR3 region has 18 residues. The CDR3 region has the DNA TGTGCCAGCAGCCGAGACCGGGGGCCCAAAATCTTAAATAATGAGCAGTTCTTC. It yields the protein CASSRDRGPKILNNEQFF.

This clonotype showed up many times. The chain links TRBV11-3 to TRBJ2-7, with D possibly being TRBD1 or TRBD2 (5 bases each). The CDR3 extends over 15 amino acids. The V gene's germline CDR1 is SGHNT and CDR2 YENEEA. V was shortened by 5 bases and J by 0 bases, with 14 bases between the two germline ends. The CDR3 is CASSRDAWGSYEQYF. In DNA form, the CDR3 reads TGTGCCAGCAGCCGGGACGCCTGGGGCTCCTACGAGCAGTACTTC.